The T cell receptor (beta chain) described here comes from a study of T cells in Graves' hyperthyroidism and ophthalmopathy. Overall study: The blood sample was taken at first diagnosis, before treatment began.

This clonotype was found many times. Amplified regions were TCR beta CDR3 sequences from RNA transcripts. Initially, a first-round RT-PCR of the TCR CDR3 employed the HTBI primer set. Each CDR3 protein is one row after TCRdb ran MiXCR on the multiplex PCR reads. The sample contains 500,000 to 550,000 distinct CDR3 sequences, around 21% of which appear only once. The CDR3 consists of 15 residues. CDR1 is LNHDA and CDR2 is SQIVND in the germline V gene (reference sequence). The V gene end was trimmed by 6 bases and the J gene end by 1 base; junction bases not matched to a gene: 6. Subjects aged 18 to 65 presented with newly diagnosed hyperthyroidism of less than 2 months' duration.

The TCR was taken from a man younger than 35 with Graves' hyperthyroidism. The V gene is TRBV19, the J gene TRBJ1-5, with 7 positions matching TRBD1. Sequencing input: blood. The CDR3 nucleotides read TGTGCCAGTAGCGTGACAGGGTTGAGCAATCAGCCCCAGCATTTT. Translated: CASSVTGLSNQPQHF.